The 30 T cell receptor beta chains in this list originate from one sample, sequenced in a study of T cell changes during pregnancy in multiple sclerosis. Using immunoSEQ multiplex PCR, the repertoire was profiled, and TCRdb retains in-frame clones only, with some absent. The repertoire holds under 75,000 clones, with around nine tenths as singletons. This sample comprised CD4+ T cells from peripheral blood mononuclear cells, obtained after pregnancy. The receptors originated from a female donor with multiple sclerosis, enrolled in a pregnancy study.

The rearrangement joins TRBV27 to TRBJ1-1, with 10 bases fitting TRBD1. Germline loops: CDR1 MNHEY, CDR2 SMNVEV (reference sequence). The trim removed 5 bases at V and 1 base at J, leaving 10 bases unmatched. The CDR3 covers 17 residues. The CDR3 protein is CASSPSGTGAPNTEAFF. CDR3 in DNA: TGTGCCAGCAGTCCCTCAGGGACAGGGGCGCCGAACACTGAAGCTTTCTTT.

The chain couples TRBV7-8 to TRBJ2-3; TRBD2 matches 9 bases. CDR3 length: 18 residues. The ends lost 1 base at V and 0 bases at J; junction bases unmatched: 8. CDR1 and CDR2 from the germline V gene are SGHVS and FQNEAQ. CDR3 amino acids: CASSLGGLARTSTDTQYF. The CDR3 DNA reads as TGTGCCAGCAGCTTAGGGGGACTAGCTCGAACTAGCACAGATACGCAGTATTTT.

The chain has TRBV19 and TRBJ1-2; D might be TRBD1 (5 bases). Germline CDR1 and CDR2: LNHDA and SQIVND (reference sequence). The CDR3 runs 15 residues. Trimming removed 3 bases at V and 0 bases at J, with 11 bases between. CDR3 nucleotide sequence: TGTGCCAGTAGTATTAGGGGTCCAGCTAACTATGGCTACACCTTC. This encodes CASSIRGPANYGYTF. Looking up the rest from reference TRBV19 and TRBJ1-2 gives the full variable domain: DGGITQSPKYLFRKEGQNVTLSCEQNLNHDAMYWYRQDPGQGLRLIYYSQIVNDFQKGDIAEGYSVSREKKESFPLTVTSAQKNPTAFYLCASSIRGPANYGYTFGSGTRLTVV.

The chain carries TRBV30 and TRBJ2-1, with 12 bases aligning to TRBD2. CDR1 and CDR2 from the germline V gene are GTSNPN and SVGIG (reference sequence). The V and J ends lost 3 bases and 4 bases, in that order; junction bases with no gene match: 10. There are 17 residues in the CDR3. The CDR3 here is CAWRVTSGGPLYNEQFF. In DNA form, the CDR3 reads TGTGCCTGGAGGGTTACTAGCGGGGGGCCACTTTACAATGAGCAGTTCTTC.

V usage is TRBV19 and J usage is TRBJ1-1; TRBD1 is a possible D gene (5 bases). The germline V and J ends were trimmed by 8 bases and 4 bases, with 11 bases remaining between them. This CDR3 has 12 amino acids. CDR1 LNHDA and CDR2 SQIVND come from the germline V gene (reference sequence). CDR3 DNA sequence: TGTGCCAGTCAGTCAGGGATCACTGAAGCTTTCTTT. It specifies CASQSGITEAFF.

Only one count was recorded for this clone. The rearrangement joins TRBV23-1 to TRBJ1-5; no reliable D call. TRBV23-1 is annotated as an ORF whose role is uncertain. V lost 7 bases and J 4 bases, leaving 14 bases between the germline ends. The CDR3 sequence is 14 residues long. The CDR3 nucleotides read TGCGCCAGCAAATATGAGGAGAGAAATCAGCCCCAGCATTTT. Residues: CASKYEERNQPQHF.

The chain recombines TRBV19 with TRBJ2-5; TRBD2 aligns across 10 bases. This CDR3 contains 16 residues. The J segment lost 4 bases and the V segment lost 2 bases, leaving 7 bases of the junction unmatched. Germline V gene lookup returns CDR1 LNHDA and CDR2 SQIVND (reference sequence). CDR3 nucleotide sequence: TGTGCCAGTAGTATAAGGGAGCGGGAGGGCCGAGAGACCCAGTACTTC. Protein product: CASSIREREGRETQYF.

This clone was counted a few times. The V and J genes are TRBV5-1 and TRBJ1-1; 8 bases match TRBD1. V shed 0 bases, J shed 8 bases, and the junction held 0 bases outside the gene matches. Per germline, CDR1 SGHRS and CDR2 YFSETQ. This CDR3 is built from 12 residues. The CDR3 region has the DNA TGCGCCAGCAGCTTGGGACAGGGGGAAGCTTTCTTT. Its protein is CASSLGQGEAFF.

This clone was recorded once. The rearrangement uses TRBV2 and TRBJ1-1; D is undetermined. The germline V and J ends were trimmed by 0 bases and 2 bases, with 13 bases remaining between them. This CDR3 region has 16 residues. Per the germline V gene, CDR1 is SNHLY and CDR2 is FYNNEI. CDR3 amino acids: CASSEAPRVGNTEAFF. The CDR3 nucleotides read TGTGCCAGCAGTGAAGCCCCCCGGGTGGGTAACACTGAAGCTTTCTTT.

The chain carries TRBV2 and TRBJ1-3; D unclear. CDR3 size: 15 residues. The V end lost 8 bases, the J end lost 0 bases, and 14 bases lay between the germline ends. In germline, CDR1 is SNHLY, CDR2 FYNNEI. The CDR3 is CASLRESFSGNTIYF. In nucleotides, the CDR3 is TGTGCCAGCTTAAGAGAGTCCTTCTCTGGAAACACCATATATTTT.

The V call is TRBV7-7, the J call TRBJ2-5; possible D gene TRBD2, 6 bases. This CDR3 region has 15 residues. The germline V gene has CDR1 SSHAT and CDR2 FNYEAQ (reference sequence). V was trimmed by 8 bases and J by 3 bases, leaving 19 bases between them. DNA of the CDR3: TGTGCCAGCGGATTACCGACGGAGGGGAAAGAGACCCAGTACTTC. This codes for CASGLPTEGKETQYF.

CDR3 sequence reads: CASSEDITGPYGYTF. The CDR3 DNA follows: TGTGCCAGCAGTGAAGATATAACAGGGCCCTATGGCTACACCTTC. The chain couples TRBV6-1 to TRBJ1-2, with a weak D call TRBD1 (6 bases). CDR1 and CDR2 from the germline V gene are MNHNS and SASEGT. With 1 base removed from V and 4 bases from J, the gap between germline ends came to 13 bases. The CDR3 is 15 amino acids.

The V call is TRBV11-2, the J call TRBJ1-3, with 8 bases identical to TRBD1. The germline gives CDR1 SGHAT, CDR2 FQNNGV. V dropped 4 bases and J dropped 2; count of bases not matched to a gene: 4. The CDR3 sequence is 15 residues long. The CDR3 sequence is CASSSQQGAGNTIYF. CDR3 sequence (DNA): TGTGCCAGCAGCTCTCAACAGGGGGCTGGAAACACCATATATTTT.

This CDR3 is CASSFGGGRDYYTF. The CDR3 nucleotides read TGTGCCAGCAGCTTCGGGGGGGGAAGGGATTACTACACCTTC. This chain uses TRBV7-2 with TRBJ1-2; maybe TRBD1 (5 bases). The length of the CDR3 is 14 residues. Trimming removed 3 bases at V and 10 bases at J, with 18 bases between. In germline, CDR1 is SGHTA, CDR2 FQGNSA.

This sequence joins TRBV6-1 and TRBJ1-2, with D maybe TRBD1 (6 bases). The CDR3 extends over 15 amino acids. Germline CDR1 and CDR2: MNHNS and SASEGT. The V end lost 5 bases, the J end lost 5 bases, and 18 bases lay between the germline ends. This CDR3 reads CASSPRLRTEYGYTF. The CDR3 DNA follows: TGTGCCAGCAGTCCCCGCCTGCGGACAGAGTATGGCTACACCTTC.

This clone turned up a few times. The chain carries TRBV7-8 and TRBJ1-1, with unresolved D. CDR3 length: 13 amino acids. Per the germline V gene, CDR1 is SGHVS and CDR2 is FQNEAQ. The V end lost 2 bases, the J end lost 12 bases, and 16 bases lay between the germline ends. The CDR3 coding sequence is TGTGCCAGCAGCTTACGGGAACAGATTCTCCCTTTCTTT. It is translated as CASSLREQILPFF.

This sequence joins TRBV27 and TRBJ1-1, with D possibly being TRBD1 (6 bases). This CDR3 spans 12 amino acids. The V gene's germline CDR1 is MNHEY and CDR2 SMNVEV (reference sequence). The V gene lost 10 bases and the J gene lost 11 bases, with 20 bases spanning the gap. CDR3 in DNA: TGTGCCACCTGGACAGTCGCTGGGACCGCTTTCTTT. Translation: CATWTVAGTAFF.

The V and J genes are TRBV9 and TRBJ2-6; the match to TRBD1 covers 11 bases. Looked up from germline, CDR1 is SGDLS and CDR2 is YYNGEE. This CDR3 is 17 amino acids long. V trimming: 0 bases; J trimming: 2 bases; junction bases outside the gene matches: 1. This CDR3 is CASSVGDRGTGANVLTF. CDR3 DNA sequence: TGTGCCAGCAGCGTAGGGGACAGGGGGACTGGGGCCAACGTCCTGACTTTC.

The chain carries TRBV19 and TRBJ2-5; 7 positions match TRBD2. This CDR3 has 15 amino acids. Germline CDR1 reads LNHDA; CDR2 reads SQIVND (reference sequence). The V and J ends lost 5 bases and 2 bases, in that order; junction bases with no gene match: 8. In DNA form, the CDR3 reads TGTGCCAGTAGTCCATCTAGCGGAGTTCAAGAGACCCAGTACTTC. Protein sequence: CASSPSSGVQETQYF. The variable domain in full, with the rest retrieved from reference TRBV19 and TRBJ2-5, is DGGITQSPKYLFRKEGQNVTLSCEQNLNHDAMYWYRQDPGQGLRLIYYSQIVNDFQKGDIAEGYSVSREKKESFPLTVTSAQKNPTAFYLCASSPSSGVQETQYFGPGTRLLVL.

The gene calls are TRBV5-4 and TRBJ2-1, with 7 bases fitting TRBD2. CDR3 length: 18 residues. The germline CDR1 and CDR2 sequences are SGHNT and YYREEE (reference sequence). J was trimmed by 0 bases and V by 3 bases; bases with no gene match: 12. The CDR3 DNA is TGTGCCAGCAGCTCCCCTTTTTATCGGGAGGACTCCTACAATGAGCAGTTCTTC. Translation gives CASSSPFYREDSYNEQFF.

This sequence joins TRBV30 and TRBJ1-5; no clear D gene. CDR1 is GTSNPN and CDR2 is SVGIG in the germline V gene (reference sequence). The V end lost 0 bases, the J end lost 6 bases, and 6 bases lay between the germline ends. This CDR3 spans 12 amino acids. In nucleotides, the CDR3 is TGTGCCTGGAGTGTGCGAGGTCAGCCCCAGCATTTT. This encodes CAWSVRGQPQHF. Looking up the rest from reference TRBV30 and TRBJ1-5 gives the full variable domain: SQTIHQWPATLVQPVGSPLSLECTVEGTSNPNLYWYRQAAGRGLQLLFYSVGIGQISSEVPQNLSASRPQDRQFILSSKKLLLSDSGFYLCAWSVRGQPQHFGDGTRLSIL.

This clone has just one count. The chain recombines TRBV5-1 with TRBJ2-1; perhaps TRBD1 as D (6 bases). Germline V gene lookup returns CDR1 SGHRS and CDR2 YFSETQ. V lost 5 bases to trimming and J lost 6 bases, with 18 bases between them. This CDR3 is 15 amino acids long. Here the CDR3 DNA reads TGCGCCAGCAGGAAGGGCAAAATAGGGGGCAATGAGCAGTTCTTC. The encoded protein is CASRKGKIGGNEQFF.

J is TRBJ1-5 and V is TRBV28; 7 positions match TRBD1. The V gene end was trimmed by 6 bases and the J gene end by 2 bases; junction bases not matched to a gene: 4. This CDR3 comprises 14 residues. Germline loops: CDR1 MDHEN, CDR2 SYDVKM. The chain's CDR3 is CASRSTGGNQPQHF. The CDR3 DNA follows: TGTGCCAGCAGATCTACAGGGGGCAATCAGCCCCAGCATTTT.

The chain joins TRBV11-2 to TRBJ2-7; 12 bases are shared with TRBD2. V lost 6 bases, J lost 6 bases, and 9 bases stayed unmatched. The CDR3 length is 15 residues. CDR1 is SGHAT and CDR2 is FQNNGV in the germline V gene. In DNA form, the CDR3 reads TGTGCCAGCAGTTCCAGACTAGCGGGAGATGGCGAGCAGTACTTC. The encoded protein is CASSSRLAGDGEQYF.

The J gene is TRBJ1-4, the V gene TRBV5-1, with TRBD1 matching 9 bases. V lost 0 bases to trimming and J lost 0 bases; unmatched junction nucleotides: 6. Germline loops: CDR1 SGHRS, CDR2 YFSETQ. CDR3 size: 18 residues. In DNA, the CDR3 is TGCGCCAGCAGCTTGGGAAGACAGGGGGGTGCAACTAATGAAAAACTGTTTTTT. Translating gives CASSLGRQGGATNEKLFF.

The chain links TRBV27 to TRBJ1-4, with a possible D match to TRBD1 (6 bases). The V and J ends lost 6 bases and 3 bases respectively, with 14 bases between them. Germline CDR1 MNHEY, CDR2 SMNVEV (reference sequence). This CDR3 contains 15 residues. The CDR3 bases are TGTGCCAGCAGGGACGGGGGGCTGGCTAATGAAAAACTGTTTTTT. Protein: CASRDGGLANEKLFF.

The gene calls are TRBV5-1 and TRBJ2-2; 7 bases align to TRBD2. With 1 base clipped from V and 8 bases from J, the junction kept 8 bases outside the gene matches. CDR3 length: 15 residues. Per germline, CDR1 SGHRS and CDR2 YFSETQ. CDR3 DNA sequence: TGCGCCAGCAGCTTGTCTAGCGGAGTAACAGGGGAGCTGTTTTTT. The encoded protein is CASSLSSGVTGELFF.

This chain links TRBV28 with TRBJ1-2; TRBD1 matches 9 bases. Germline V gene sequence: CDR1 MDHEN, CDR2 SYDVKM. The length of the CDR3 is 15 residues. J was trimmed by 2 bases and V by 6 bases; bases with no gene match: 7. CDR3: CASSQEGTGNYGYTF. CDR3 coding DNA: TGTGCCAGCAGCCAAGAAGGGACAGGGAACTATGGCTACACCTTC.

V gene TRBV7-9 combines with J gene TRBJ1-2; 7 bases agree with TRBD1. The CDR3 runs 16 residues. The germline gives CDR1 SEHNR, CDR2 FQNEAQ (reference sequence). The V segment lost 0 bases and the J segment 1 base; nucleotides outside the gene matches: 5. The CDR3 spells CASSLAWGQINYGYTF. In DNA form, the CDR3 reads TGTGCCAGCAGCTTAGCCTGGGGACAGATTAACTATGGCTACACCTTC.

The CDR3 loop reads CASSPPTGQGRNEQFF. CDR3 coding DNA: TGTGCCAGCAGTCCACCGACCGGACAGGGGCGGAATGAGCAGTTCTTC. V and J are TRBV28 and TRBJ2-1; 9 bases are a match to TRBD1. The germline V gene has CDR1 MDHEN and CDR2 SYDVKM. This CDR3 contains 16 residues. J lost 7 bases, V lost 5 bases, and 12 bases had no gene match. Based on the CDR3 plus reference TRBV28 and TRBJ2-1, the full variable domain is DVKVTQSSRYLVKRTGEKVFLECVQDMDHENMFWYRQDPGLGLRLIYFSYDVKMKEKGDIPEGYSVSREKKERFSLILESASTNQTSMYLCASSPPTGQGRNEQFFGPGTRLTVL.